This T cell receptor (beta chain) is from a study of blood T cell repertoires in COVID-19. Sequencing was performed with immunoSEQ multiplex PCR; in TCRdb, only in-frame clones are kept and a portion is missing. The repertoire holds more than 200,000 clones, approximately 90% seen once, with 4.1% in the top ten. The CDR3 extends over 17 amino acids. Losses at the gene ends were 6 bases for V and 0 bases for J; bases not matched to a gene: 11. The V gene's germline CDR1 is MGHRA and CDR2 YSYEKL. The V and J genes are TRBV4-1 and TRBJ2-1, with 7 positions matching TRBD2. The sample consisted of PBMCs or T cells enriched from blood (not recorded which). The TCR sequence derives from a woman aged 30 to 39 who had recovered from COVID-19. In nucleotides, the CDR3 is TGCGCCAGCAGTCTTGGGCCTAGCGGAAACTCCTACAATGAGCAGTTCTTC. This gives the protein CASSLGPSGNSYNEQFF.